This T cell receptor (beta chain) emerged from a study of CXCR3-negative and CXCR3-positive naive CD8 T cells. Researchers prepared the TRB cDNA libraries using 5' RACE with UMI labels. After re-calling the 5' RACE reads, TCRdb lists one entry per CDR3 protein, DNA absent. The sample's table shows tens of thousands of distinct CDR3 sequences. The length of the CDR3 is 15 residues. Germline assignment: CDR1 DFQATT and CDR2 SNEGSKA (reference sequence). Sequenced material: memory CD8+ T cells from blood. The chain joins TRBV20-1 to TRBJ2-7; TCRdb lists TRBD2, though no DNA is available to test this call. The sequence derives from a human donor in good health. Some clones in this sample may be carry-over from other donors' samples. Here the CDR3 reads CSATSSVRPSYEQYF.